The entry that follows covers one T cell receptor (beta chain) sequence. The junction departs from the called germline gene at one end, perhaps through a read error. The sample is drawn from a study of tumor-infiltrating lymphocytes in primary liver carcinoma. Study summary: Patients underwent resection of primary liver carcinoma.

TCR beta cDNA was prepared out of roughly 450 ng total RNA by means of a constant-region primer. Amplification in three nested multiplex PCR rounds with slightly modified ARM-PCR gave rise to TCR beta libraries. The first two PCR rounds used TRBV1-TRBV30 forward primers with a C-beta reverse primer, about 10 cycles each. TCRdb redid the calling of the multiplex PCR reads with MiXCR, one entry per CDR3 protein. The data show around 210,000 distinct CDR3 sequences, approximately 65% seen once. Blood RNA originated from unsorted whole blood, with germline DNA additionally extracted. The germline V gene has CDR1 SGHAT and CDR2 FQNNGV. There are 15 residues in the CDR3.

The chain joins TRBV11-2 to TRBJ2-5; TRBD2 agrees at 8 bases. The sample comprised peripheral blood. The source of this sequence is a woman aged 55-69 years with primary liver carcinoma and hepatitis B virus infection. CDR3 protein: CTSSPGGSRGETQYF. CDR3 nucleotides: TGTACCAGCAGCCCGGGAGGGAGTAGAGGGGAGACCCAGTACTTC.